The 11 T cell receptor beta chains given below trace back to one sample, sequenced in a study of cytomegalovirus exposure and HLA in healthy donors (dated by TCRdb to about 2017). The library was prepared using the immunoSEQ multiplex PCR assay. For the multiplex PCR, a mixture combining 60 forward primers for TCR Vbeta segments and 13 reverse primers for TCR Jbeta segments was used. TCRdb's version of the immuneACCESS table is confined to in-frame rearrangements and falls short of the full clone set. An unresolved V gene accounts for under half of the shortfall where checked; the remainder is of unknown origin. In this sample the table shows some 170,000 clones, almost 80% of which occur a single time. The ten largest clones capture 9.7% of the sample. The specimen was PBMCs. Receptors originate from a man between 18 and 29 years old in good health and CMV-seropositive.

This chain uses TRBV6-5 with TRBJ1-4; no definite D call. Germline V gives CDR1 MNHEY, CDR2 SVGAGI. The CDR3 consists of 12 residues. For the CDR3, the DNA is TGTGCTACAGCGGAGTTTAATGAAAAACTGTTTTTT. It yields the protein CATAEFNEKLFF.

V is TRBV2 and J is TRBJ1-5, with 7 bases that match TRBD1. Germline CDR1 and CDR2: SNHLY and FYNNEI. After removal of 5 bases from V and 4 bases from J, the junction contained 5 bases not matched to a gene. CDR3 size: 14 residues. The DNA for the CDR3 is TGTGCCAGCAGTTTGGGACAGCCGAATCAGCCCCAGCATTTT. It is translated as CASSLGQPNQPQHF.

This chain joins TRBV5-5 and TRBJ1-1, with TRBD1 identical over 8 bases. The V and J ends lost 0 bases and 0 bases, in that order; junction bases with no gene match: 13. This CDR3 has 19 residues. Germline loops: CDR1 SGHKS, CDR2 YYEKEE (reference sequence). CDR3 residues: CASSLDRGRVMRMNTEAFF. CDR3 in DNA: TGTGCCAGCAGCTTGGACAGGGGGAGGGTCATGAGGATGAACACTGAAGCTTTCTTT.

This clone was detected a few times. The chain carries TRBV19 and TRBJ1-2, with D hard to call. Trimming removed 3 bases at V and 8 bases at J, with 13 bases between. This CDR3 has 13 residues. CDR1 is LNHDA and CDR2 is SQIVND in the germline V gene (reference sequence). The CDR3 DNA is TGTGCCAGTAGTATCGGCGGATTGTGGGGCTACACCTTC. Translating gives CASSIGGLWGYTF.

The gene calls are TRBV9 and TRBJ1-1; TRBD1 might be the D (5 bases). Between the trimmed V and J ends, which lost 1 base and 3 bases, there was a span of 13 bases. CDR3 size: 15 residues. The germline V gene has CDR1 SGDLS and CDR2 YYNGEE. CDR3 nucleotides: TGTGCCAGCAGCGTATTTCTCTCGGGGGACACTGAAGCTTTCTTT. Translated, it gives CASSVFLSGDTEAFF.

The gene calls are TRBV28 and TRBJ1-2, with D maybe TRBD1 (5 bases). V was shortened by 3 bases and J by 6 bases, with 14 bases between the two germline ends. The CDR3 totals 14 residues. Germline V gives CDR1 MDHEN, CDR2 SYDVKM. The CDR3 here is CASSFGQGRNGYTF. CDR3 in DNA: TGTGCCAGCAGTTTCGGCCAGGGTAGGAATGGCTACACCTTC.

V usage is TRBV27 and J usage is TRBJ2-1, with D hard to call. The CDR3 spans 17 residues. Trimming pared 2 bases from V and 7 bases from J, leaving 21 bases between. Germline lookup yields CDR1 MNHEY and CDR2 SMNVEV (reference sequence). Written as DNA, the CDR3 is TGTGCCAGCAGTTTAAGCCCCCACCCCAACTACCATAATGAGCAGTTCTTC. It encodes CASSLSPHPNYHNEQFF.

This clone was counted between two and nine times. The gene calls are TRBV7-9 and TRBJ1-2; weak D call: TRBD1 (5 bases). Deletions cut 5 bases from V and 1 base from J, with 17 bases between. This CDR3 spans 16 amino acids. CDR1 is SEHNR, CDR2 FQNEAQ, per germline (reference sequence). The CDR3 spells CASSQRDSASNYGYTF. The CDR3 nucleotides are TGTGCCAGCAGCCAGCGGGACTCGGCGAGTAACTATGGCTACACCTTC.

The chain has TRBV5-6 and TRBJ2-6; no reliable D call. Trimming left V 3 bases short and J 1 base short, with 11 bases between. Looked up from germline, CDR1 is SGHDT and CDR2 is YYEEEE. The CDR3 has 16 residues. The CDR3 loop is CASSSPFVSGANVLTF. DNA of the CDR3: TGTGCCAGCAGCTCCCCCTTCGTGTCTGGGGCCAACGTCCTGACTTTC.

This sequence joins TRBV28 and TRBJ1-2; the D gene is possibly TRBD1 (6 bases). Germline V gives CDR1 MDHEN, CDR2 SYDVKM. V dropped 6 bases and J dropped 8 bases, with 19 bases sitting between them. The CDR3 extends over 14 amino acids. CDR3 coding DNA: TGTGCCAGCAGGGATAGTCGGACAGAGAGGGGCTACACCTTC. Protein: CASRDSRTERGYTF.

The chain couples TRBV5-4 to TRBJ2-5; 11 nucleotides line up with TRBD1. This CDR3 is 15 amino acids long. Germline V CDR1 and CDR2: SGHNT, YYREEE (reference sequence). The trim removed 4 bases at V and 5 bases at J, leaving 7 bases unmatched. CDR3 amino acids: CASSPRTGGLETQYF. Written as DNA, the CDR3 is TGTGCCAGCAGCCCCCGGACAGGGGGCTTGGAGACCCAGTACTTC.